This T cell receptor (beta chain) is drawn from a study of Ad26.COV2.S vaccination and SARS-CoV-2 variants. Study-wide context: Donor was one of the participants in the Ad26.COV2.S arm of the COV1001 trial. Once, or twice with 56 days between doses, Ad26.COV2.S was given intramuscularly.

Study-wide points: Individuals receiving vaccine had higher spike-specific TCR breadth than placebo recipients did.

This CDR3 is 16 amino acids long. Germline V CDR1 and CDR2: PRHDT, FYEKMQ (reference sequence). Deletions cut 7 bases from V and 2 bases from J, with 19 bases between. The assay was immunoSEQ multiplex PCR, and TCRdb's table has in-frame clones only and misses some. The top ten hold less than 5.5% of the sample, which has about 440,000 clones, 80% to 95% seen once. Note on this clone: The antigen remains undetermined.

The treatment was: over 15 received Ad26.COV2.S at low or high dose, single or two shots; several received placebo; per-sample allocation not given. Specimen acquisition occurred on day 63 following the initial vaccine or placebo injection. The sequence came from a person aged 18 to 59 who received the Ad26.COV2.S COVID-19 vaccine or a placebo. The specimen comprised peripheral blood, sampled in a trial of Ad26.COV2.S vaccine versus placebo. The chain employs TRBV13 and TRBJ2-3; D may match TRBD1 or TRBD2 (7 bases each). DNA of the CDR3: TGTGCCAGCAACAAGGGGGCTAGCGGACCCACAGATACGCAGTATTTT. It translates to CASNKGASGPTDTQYF.